The entry below describes one T cell receptor (beta chain). This record belongs to a study of blood T cell repertoires in COVID-19. Here immunoSEQ multiplex PCR was the method, and the copy in TCRdb shows in-frame clones only, minus some. The sample consists of 70,000 to 85,000 clones, approximately 90% of them appearing once. V lost 2 bases and J lost 2, with 21 bases in between. CDR1 and CDR2 from the germline V gene are PRHDT and FYEKMQ (reference sequence). The CDR3 runs to 18 residues. The sequence was obtained from a woman aged 60-75 years with active COVID-19. The J gene is TRBJ2-5, the V gene TRBV13; a weak D match, TRBD1 (6 bases). The specimen was peripheral blood. CDR3 loop: CASSLIGGGGDWQETQYF. CDR3 DNA sequence: TGTGCCAGCAGCTTAATAGGTGGTGGGGGCGATTGGCAAGAGACCCAGTACTTC.